This record concerns one T cell receptor beta chain sequence. Using immunoSEQ multiplex PCR, the repertoire was profiled, and TCRdb retains in-frame clones only, with some absent. This sample carries about 2 million clones, 85% to 95% of them seen once, and the ten largest clones take more than 0.1%. The data are from a study of shared clonotypes between healthy human individuals. With 5 bases removed from V and 3 bases from J, the gap between germline ends came to 20 bases. CDR1 is MDHEN, CDR2 SYDVKM, per germline. The CDR3 is 17 residues long. Sequenced material: naive CD4+ T cells sorted from blood. Sample subset: CD45RA+ positively selected. This clonotype originated in a man between 18 and 35 years old in good health. The rearrangement links TRBV28 to TRBJ1-3; a weak D match, TRBD1 (5 bases). CDR3 sequence (DNA): TGTGCCAGCAGTCCGGGGGGTACATCGTGGGTTGGAAACACCATATATTTT. Its translation is CASSPGGTSWVGNTIYF. Variable domain in full (rest from reference TRBV28 and TRBJ1-3): DVKVTQSSRYLVKRTGEKVFLECVQDMDHENMFWYRQDPGLGLRLIYFSYDVKMKEKGDIPEGYSVSREKKERFSLILESASTNQTSMYLCASSPGGTSWVGNTIYFGEGSWLTVV.